Listed below are T cell receptor beta chains from one sample, sequenced in a study of cytomegalovirus exposure and HLA in healthy donors. Libraries were prepared by immunoSEQ multiplex PCR; TCRdb keeps only in-frame clonotypes and omits some of them. The data contain 84,000 or so clones, roughly 80% of them singletons. The sequenced sample consisted of PBMCs. The receptor source for this set is a male donor in good health and CMV-seronegative. Both conserved end residues are part of each CDR3. Fields, in order: D gene, clone size, J gene, V gene, CDR3 DNA, CDR3 protein. The D gene is left open where the match is weak. Only part of the rows carry a size: once, few, many, or a class if the clone is expanded.

D: NA
size: NA
J: TRBJ2-7
V: TRBV28
DNA: TGTGCCAGCAGCAAATCCGACATGCGAGAGCAGTACTTC
CDR3: CASSKSDMREQYF

D: NA
size: NA
J: TRBJ2-1
V: TRBV27
DNA: TGTGCCAGCAGTTCCGACAGGACCATTTCCTACAATGAGCAGTTCTTC
CDR3: CASSSDRTISYNEQFF

D: TRBD1
size: NA
J: TRBJ2-3
V: TRBV5-4
DNA: TGTGCCAGCAGGGGGACAGGGGTCTTCACAGATACGCAGTATTTT
CDR3: CASRGTGVFTDTQYF

D: TRBD1
size: NA
J: TRBJ2-7
V: TRBV7-9
DNA: TGTGCCAGCAGCTTACCGGGACAGGGGTCTTCCTACGAGCAGTACTTC
CDR3: CASSLPGQGSSYEQYF

D: NA
size: NA
J: TRBJ1-2
V: TRBV7-9
DNA: TGTGCCAGCAGCTTAGCAGCAGGGGTAGGCTACACCTTC
CDR3: CASSLAAGVGYTF

D: NA
size: NA
J: TRBJ1-3
V: TRBV9
DNA: TGTGCCAGCAGCGTTCAGGGCTCTGGAAACACCATATATTTT
CDR3: CASSVQGSGNTIYF

D: TRBD2
size: NA
J: TRBJ2-7
V: TRBV10-3
DNA: TGTGCCATCAGTCGGGGGGGGCTAAGCTACGAGCAGTACTTC
CDR3: CAISRGGLSYEQYF

D: NA
size: once
J: TRBJ1-4
V: TRBV9
DNA: TGTGCCAGCAGCGTATCCGTCGAGGCTAATGAAAAACTGTTTTTT
CDR3: CASSVSVEANEKLFF

D: TRBD1
size: NA
J: TRBJ1-4
V: TRBV27
DNA: TGTGCCAGCAGCCCGACAGGGTACATCGAAAAACTGTTTTTT
CDR3: CASSPTGYIEKLFF

D: NA
size: NA
J: TRBJ2-7
V: TRBV9
DNA: TGTGCCAGCAGCGTATCGGCAGGCTCCTACGAGCAGTACTTC
CDR3: CASSVSAGSYEQYF

D: TRBD1
size: NA
J: TRBJ1-2
V: TRBV11-2
DNA: TGTGCCAGCAGCTCCGTCAGGGGGCCCCACTATGGCTACACCTTC
CDR3: CASSSVRGPHYGYTF

D: TRBD1
size: NA
J: TRBJ2-7
V: TRBV4-3
DNA: TGCGCCAGCAGCCGAGGCGGTGGGGACAGTTACGAGCAGTACTTC
CDR3: CASSRGGGDSYEQYF

D: NA
size: NA
J: TRBJ1-4
V: TRBV4-3
DNA: TGCGCCAGCAGCACTCAAACGCGGAGGTGGAATGAAAAACTGTTTTTT
CDR3: CASSTQTRRWNEKLFF

D: TRBD1
size: NA
J: TRBJ2-7
V: TRBV5-1
DNA: TGCGCCAGCAGCCTACAGGGGGACGAGCAGTACTTC
CDR3: CASSLQGDEQYF

D: NA
size: few
J: TRBJ2-1
V: TRBV7-6
DNA: TGTGCCAGCAGCCGTGGACAGTCCTCCTACAATGAGCAGTTCTTC
CDR3: CASSRGQSSYNEQFF

D: TRBD1
size: NA
J: TRBJ1-1
V: TRBV10-3
DNA: TGTGCCATCAGTCCACCAGGGGGCCAACGAGGAACTGAAGCTTTCTTT
CDR3: CAISPPGGQRGTEAFF

D: TRBD2
size: NA
J: TRBJ2-7
V: TRBV6-6
DNA: TGTGCCAGCGGGGAGAGCGGGGAGATCTACGAGCAGTACTTC
CDR3: CASGESGEIYEQYF

D: TRBD2
size: few
J: TRBJ2-7
V: TRBV7-2
DNA: TGTGCCAGCAGCTTAAGGGGGACTAGCGCCACCTACGAGCAGTACTTC
CDR3: CASSLRGTSATYEQYF

D: NA
size: few
J: TRBJ1-1
V: TRBV11-2
DNA: TGTGCCAGCAGTTCCGCGGCGGGCACTGAAGCTTTCTTT
CDR3: CASSSAAGTEAFF

D: TRBD2
size: NA
J: TRBJ2-5
V: TRBV4-3
DNA: TGCGCCAGCAGCCAAGGGGGGGGACTAGCGGGATTCCAAGAGACCCAGTACTTC
CDR3: CASSQGGGLAGFQETQYF

D: NA
size: NA
J: TRBJ1-3
V: TRBV7-7
DNA: TGTGCTAGCAGCTTAGCGCCGGCAGGCTCTGGAAACACCATATATTTT
CDR3: CASSLAPAGSGNTIYF

D: NA
size: few
J: TRBJ1-4
V: TRBV19
DNA: TGTGCCAGTAGTATAACACAGGCACCGCTGTTTTTT
CDR3: CASSITQAPLFF

D: NA
size: NA
J: TRBJ1-5
V: TRBV10-3
DNA: TGTGCCATCAGTGAGAGGACAGACAATCAGCCCCAGCATTTT
CDR3: CAISERTDNQPQHF

D: TRBD1
size: NA
J: TRBJ2-7
V: TRBV6-5
DNA: TGTGCCAGCAGTTACACCTGGGACAGGGGATACGAGCAGTACTTC
CDR3: CASSYTWDRGYEQYF

D: TRBD1
size: NA
J: TRBJ1-4
V: TRBV11-2
DNA: TGTGCCAGCAGCTTGACAGGGGGCCCGTCTGACGAAAAACTGTTTTTT
CDR3: CASSLTGGPSDEKLFF

D: TRBD1
size: NA
J: TRBJ1-1
V: TRBV7-2
DNA: TGTGCCAGCAGCTCAAGGGGACAGGGCTTCACTGAAGCTTTCTTT
CDR3: CASSSRGQGFTEAFF

D: NA
size: NA
J: TRBJ2-1
V: TRBV28
DNA: TGTGCCAGCAGTTTAACCGACAGGCCGAGCTCCTACAATGAGCAGTTCTTC
CDR3: CASSLTDRPSSYNEQFF

D: NA
size: NA
J: TRBJ1-1
V: TRBV28
DNA: TGTGCCAGCCCCCCTGACAGGAACACTGAAGCCTTCTTT
CDR3: CASPPDRNTEAFF

D: NA
size: NA
J: TRBJ2-6
V: TRBV27
DNA: TGTGCCAGCAGTTTATCTACTGGGGCCAACGGCCTGACTTTC
CDR3: CASSLSTGANGLTF